Listed here is a single T cell receptor beta chain. This sample is part of a study of early T cells in non-severe SARS-CoV-2 infection. Unique molecular identifier tags were affixed to discrete cDNA molecules. In TCRdb, the 5' RACE reads were re-called with MiXCR into one record per CDR3 protein. The data hold about 36,000 distinct CDR3 sequences, with under 7% observed a single time. The CDR3 is 15 residues long. From germline, CDR1 is SGHKS and CDR2 YYEKEE (reference sequence). Trimming took off 1 base at V and 4 bases at J, with 14 bases between the two ends. The receptor comes from an adult who was a healthcare worker with PCR-confirmed SARS-CoV-2 infection or an uninfected control (not recorded which). This rearrangement joins TRBV5-5 to TRBJ1-1; D ambiguous. Sequenced here: whole blood, sampled at baseline. DNA of the CDR3: TGTGCCAGCAGCTTGATTGTGGACTTAGGCACTGAAGCTTTCTTT. Translating gives CASSLIVDLGTEAFF.